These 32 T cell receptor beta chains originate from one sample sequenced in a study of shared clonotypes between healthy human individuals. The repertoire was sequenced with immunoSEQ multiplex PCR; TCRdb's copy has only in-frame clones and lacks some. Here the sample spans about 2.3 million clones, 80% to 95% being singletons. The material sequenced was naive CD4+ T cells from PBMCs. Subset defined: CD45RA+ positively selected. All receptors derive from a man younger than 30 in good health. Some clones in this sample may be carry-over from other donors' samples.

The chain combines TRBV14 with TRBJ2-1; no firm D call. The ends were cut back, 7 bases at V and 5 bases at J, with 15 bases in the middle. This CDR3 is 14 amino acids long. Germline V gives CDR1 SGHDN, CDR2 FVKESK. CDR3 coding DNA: TGTGCCAGCAAAGGCAGCCCTTATAACAATGAGCAGTTCTTC. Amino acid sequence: CASKGSPYNNEQFF.

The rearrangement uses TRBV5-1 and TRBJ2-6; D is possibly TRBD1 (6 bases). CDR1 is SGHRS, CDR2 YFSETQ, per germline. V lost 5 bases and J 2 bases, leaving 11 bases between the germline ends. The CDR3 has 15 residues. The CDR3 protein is CASRSQGAGANVLTF. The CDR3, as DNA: TGCGCCAGCAGATCACAGGGCGCTGGGGCCAACGTCCTGACTTTC. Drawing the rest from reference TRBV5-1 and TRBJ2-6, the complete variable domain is KAGVTQTPRYLIKTRGQQVTLSCSPISGHRSVSWYQQTPGQGLQFLFEYFSETQRNKGNFPGRFSGRQFSNSRSEMNVSTLELGDSALYLCASRSQGAGANVLTFGAGSRLTVL.

The CDR3 loop is CASSPRMPEQPSYEQYF. The CDR3 DNA follows: TGTGCCAGCTCACCAAGGATGCCGGAACAGCCCTCCTACGAGCAGTACTTC. This chain links TRBV18 with TRBJ2-7; D unclear. Trimming took off 2 bases at V and 0 bases at J, with 17 bases between the two ends. CDR1 KGHSH and CDR2 LQKENI come from the germline V gene. The CDR3 has 17 amino acids.

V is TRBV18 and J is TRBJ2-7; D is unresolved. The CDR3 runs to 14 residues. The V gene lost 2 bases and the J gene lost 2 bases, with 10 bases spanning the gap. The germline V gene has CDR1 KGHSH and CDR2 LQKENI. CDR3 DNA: TGTGCCAGCTCACCAGGCCGAATTCCCTACGAGCAGTACTTC. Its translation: CASSPGRIPYEQYF. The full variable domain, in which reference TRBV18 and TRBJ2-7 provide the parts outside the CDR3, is NAGVMQNPRHLVRRRGQEARLRCSPMKGHSHVYWYRQLPEEGLKFMVYLQKENIIDESGMPKERFSAEFPKEGPSILRIQQVVRGDSAAYFCASSPGRIPYEQYFGPGTRLTVT.

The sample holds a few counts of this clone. The CDR3 loop is CAWSADGEKLFF. Written as DNA, the CDR3 is TGTGCCTGGAGTGCGGACGGAGAAAAACTGTTTTTT. V usage is TRBV30 and J usage is TRBJ1-4; D remains ambiguous. The CDR3 has 12 residues. Deletions cut 1 base from V and 8 bases from J, with 8 bases between. CDR1 GTSNPN and CDR2 SVGIG come from the germline V gene (reference sequence).

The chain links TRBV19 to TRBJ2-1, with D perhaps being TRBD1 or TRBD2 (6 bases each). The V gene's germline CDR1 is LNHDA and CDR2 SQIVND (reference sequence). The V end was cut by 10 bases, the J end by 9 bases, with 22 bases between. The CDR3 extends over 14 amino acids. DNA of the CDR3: TGTGCCATCAGGAGGGGGGACCGTTTGGGTGAGCAGTTCTTC. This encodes CAIRRGDRLGEQFF. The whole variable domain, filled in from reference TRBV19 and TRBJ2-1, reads DGGITQSPKYLFRKEGQNVTLSCEQNLNHDAMYWYRQDPGQGLRLIYYSQIVNDFQKGDIAEGYSVSREKKESFPLTVTSAQKNPTAFYLCAIRRGDRLGEQFFGPGTRLTVL.

The CDR3 reads CASSPPVLDTQYF. CDR3 coding DNA: TGTGCCAGCTCACCACCGGTTTTAGATACGCAGTATTTT. The chain links TRBV18 to TRBJ2-3; D is uncertain. Trimming removed 0 bases at V and 5 bases at J, with 6 bases between. This CDR3 has 13 residues. Germline V gives CDR1 KGHSH, CDR2 LQKENI.

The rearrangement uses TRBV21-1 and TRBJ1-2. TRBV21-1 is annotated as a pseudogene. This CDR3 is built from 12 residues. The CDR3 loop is CASSTCVAGYTF. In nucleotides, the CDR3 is TGTGCCAGCAGCACCTGTGTAGCTGGCTACACCTTC.

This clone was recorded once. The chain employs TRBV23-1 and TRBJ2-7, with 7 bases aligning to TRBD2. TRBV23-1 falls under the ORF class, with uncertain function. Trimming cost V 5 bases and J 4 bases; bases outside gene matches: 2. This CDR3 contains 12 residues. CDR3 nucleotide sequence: TGCGCCAGCAGTGGGGAGGGGTACGAGCAGTACTTC. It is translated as CASSGEGYEQYF.

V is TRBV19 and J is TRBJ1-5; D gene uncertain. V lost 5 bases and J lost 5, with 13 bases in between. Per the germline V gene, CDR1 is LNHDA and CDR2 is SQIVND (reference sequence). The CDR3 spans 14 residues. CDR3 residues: CASSGSRRDQPQHF. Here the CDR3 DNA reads TGTGCCAGTAGTGGGTCCCGGCGGGATCAGCCCCAGCATTTT.

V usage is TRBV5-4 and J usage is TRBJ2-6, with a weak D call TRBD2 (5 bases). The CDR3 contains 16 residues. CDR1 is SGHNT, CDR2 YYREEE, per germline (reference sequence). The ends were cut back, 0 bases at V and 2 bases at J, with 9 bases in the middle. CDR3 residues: CASSLAGVPGANVLTF. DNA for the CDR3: TGTGCCAGCAGCTTGGCCGGGGTCCCTGGGGCCAACGTCCTGACTTTC.

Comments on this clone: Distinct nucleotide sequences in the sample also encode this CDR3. Written as DNA, the CDR3 is TGTGCCAGCAGTTTCCACAATGAGCAGTTCTTC. Translating it yields CASSFHNEQFF. The rearrangement joins TRBV28 to TRBJ2-1; D is unclear. The CDR3 is 11 residues long. Germline V gives CDR1 MDHEN, CDR2 SYDVKM. With 3 bases removed from V and 5 bases from J, the gap between germline ends came to 2 bases.

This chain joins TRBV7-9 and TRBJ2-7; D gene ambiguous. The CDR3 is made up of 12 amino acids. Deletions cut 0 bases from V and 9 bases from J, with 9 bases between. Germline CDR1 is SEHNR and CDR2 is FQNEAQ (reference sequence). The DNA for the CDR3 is TGTGCCAGCAGCTTAGCGGGTATTGGGCAGTACTTC. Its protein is CASSLAGIGQYF.

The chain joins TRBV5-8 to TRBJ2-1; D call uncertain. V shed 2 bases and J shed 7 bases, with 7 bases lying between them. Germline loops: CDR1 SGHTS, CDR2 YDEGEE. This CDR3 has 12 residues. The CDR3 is CASSFEVNEQFF. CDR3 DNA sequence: TGTGCCAGCAGCTTTGAAGTTAATGAGCAGTTCTTC.

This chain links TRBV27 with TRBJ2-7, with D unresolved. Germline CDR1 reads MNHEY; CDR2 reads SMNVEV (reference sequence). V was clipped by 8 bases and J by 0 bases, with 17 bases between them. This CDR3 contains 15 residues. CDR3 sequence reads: CASASRRTTSYEQYF. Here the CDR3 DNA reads TGTGCCAGCGCCTCCCGGCGTACTACCTCCTACGAGCAGTACTTC.

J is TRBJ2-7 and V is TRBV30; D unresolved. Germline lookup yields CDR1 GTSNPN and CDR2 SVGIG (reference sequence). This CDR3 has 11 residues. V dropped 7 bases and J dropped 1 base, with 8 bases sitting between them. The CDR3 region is CASRKSYEQYF. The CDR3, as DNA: TGTGCCTCTCGAAAATCCTACGAGCAGTACTTC.

The CDR3 DNA reads TGTGCCAGCAGCTACTGGACTAAGACCGGGGAGCTGTTTTTT. As protein: CASSYWTKTGELFF. V and J are TRBV7-2 and TRBJ2-2; D possibly corresponds to TRBD2 (6 bases). V lost 4 bases and J lost 5, with 11 bases in between. In germline, CDR1 is SGHTA, CDR2 FQGNSA. The CDR3 length is 14 residues.

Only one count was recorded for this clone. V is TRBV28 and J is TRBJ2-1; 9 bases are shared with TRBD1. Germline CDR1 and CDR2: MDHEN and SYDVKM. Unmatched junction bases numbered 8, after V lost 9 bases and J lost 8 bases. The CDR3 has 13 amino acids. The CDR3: CASCTGGMDEQFF. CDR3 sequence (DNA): TGTGCCAGTTGTACAGGGGGCATGGATGAGCAGTTCTTC.

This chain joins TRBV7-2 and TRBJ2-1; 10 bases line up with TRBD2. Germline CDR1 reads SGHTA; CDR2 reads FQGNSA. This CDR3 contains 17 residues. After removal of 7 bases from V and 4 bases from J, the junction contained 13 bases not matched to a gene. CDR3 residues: CASTGQPGTSEYNEQFF. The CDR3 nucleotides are TGTGCCAGCACCGGACAGCCCGGGACTAGCGAATACAATGAGCAGTTCTTC.

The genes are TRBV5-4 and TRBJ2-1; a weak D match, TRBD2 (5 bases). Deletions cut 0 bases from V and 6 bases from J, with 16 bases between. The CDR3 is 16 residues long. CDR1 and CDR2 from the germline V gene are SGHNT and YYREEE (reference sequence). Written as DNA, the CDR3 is TGTGCCAGCAGCTTGGCCAACCCACAAGGACTCAATGAGCAGTTCTTC. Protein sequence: CASSLANPQGLNEQFF.

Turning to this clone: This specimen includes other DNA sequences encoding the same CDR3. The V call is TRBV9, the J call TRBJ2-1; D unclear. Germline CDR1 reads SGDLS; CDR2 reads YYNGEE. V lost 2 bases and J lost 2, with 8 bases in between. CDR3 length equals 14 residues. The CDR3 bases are TGTGCCAGCAGCGTGGGCGGAACCTACAATGAGCAGTTCTTC. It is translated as CASSVGGTYNEQFF.

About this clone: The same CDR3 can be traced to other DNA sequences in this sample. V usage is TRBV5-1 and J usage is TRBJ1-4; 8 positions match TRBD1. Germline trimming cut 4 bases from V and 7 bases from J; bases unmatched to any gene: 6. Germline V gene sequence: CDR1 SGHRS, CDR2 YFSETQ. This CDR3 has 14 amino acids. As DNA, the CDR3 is TGCGCCAGCAGCCCCGACAGGGGTGGTGAAAAACTGTTTTTT. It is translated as CASSPDRGGEKLFF. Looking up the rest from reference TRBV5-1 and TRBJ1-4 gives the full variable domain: KAGVTQTPRYLIKTRGQQVTLSCSPISGHRSVSWYQQTPGQGLQFLFEYFSETQRNKGNFPGRFSGRQFSNSRSEMNVSTLELGDSALYLCASSPDRGGEKLFFGSGTQLSVL.

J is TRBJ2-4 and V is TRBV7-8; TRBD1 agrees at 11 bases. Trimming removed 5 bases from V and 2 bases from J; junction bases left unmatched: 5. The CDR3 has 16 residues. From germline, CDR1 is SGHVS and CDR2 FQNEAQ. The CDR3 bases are TGTGCCAGCAGCCCAGGACAGGGGGCGACCAAAAACATTCAGTACTTC. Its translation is CASSPGQGATKNIQYF.

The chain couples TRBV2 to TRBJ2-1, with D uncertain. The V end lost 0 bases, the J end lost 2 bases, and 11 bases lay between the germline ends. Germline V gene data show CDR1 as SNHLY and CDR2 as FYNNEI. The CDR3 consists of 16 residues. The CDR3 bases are TGTGCCAGCAGTGAAGCTTTGGCGGTTACCTACAATGAGCAGTTCTTC. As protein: CASSEALAVTYNEQFF. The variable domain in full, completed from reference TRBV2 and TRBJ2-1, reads EPEVTQTPSHQVTQMGQEVILRCVPISNHLYFYWYRQILGQKVEFLVSFYNNEISEKSEIFDDQFSVERPDGSNFTLKIRSTKLEDSAMYFCASSEALAVTYNEQFFGPGTRLTVL.

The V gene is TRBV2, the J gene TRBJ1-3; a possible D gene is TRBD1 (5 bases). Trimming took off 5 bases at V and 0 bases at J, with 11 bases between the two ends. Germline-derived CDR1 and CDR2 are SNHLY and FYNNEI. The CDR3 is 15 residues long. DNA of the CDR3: TGTGCCAGCAGTTACACCGGGACCTCTGGAAACACCATATATTTT. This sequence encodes CASSYTGTSGNTIYF.

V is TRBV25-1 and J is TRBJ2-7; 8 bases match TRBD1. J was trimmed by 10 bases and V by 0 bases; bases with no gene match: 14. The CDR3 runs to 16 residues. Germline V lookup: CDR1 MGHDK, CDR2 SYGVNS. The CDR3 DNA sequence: TGTGCCAGCAGTGAATATGGAAGTGGACAGGGATCAAAACAGTACTTC. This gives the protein CASSEYGSGQGSKQYF.

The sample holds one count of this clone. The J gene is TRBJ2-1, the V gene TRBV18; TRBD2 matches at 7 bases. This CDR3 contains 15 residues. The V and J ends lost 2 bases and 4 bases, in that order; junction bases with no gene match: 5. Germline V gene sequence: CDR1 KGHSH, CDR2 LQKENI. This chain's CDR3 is CASSPGDYSYNEQFF. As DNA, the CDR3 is TGTGCCAGCTCACCAGGGGACTACTCATACAATGAGCAGTTCTTC.

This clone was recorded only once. The CDR3 here is CATQGSNQGVDAFF. The CDR3 DNA reads TGTGCCACCCAGGGGAGTAACCAGGGGGTGGATGCTTTCTTT. The chain employs TRBV6-5 and TRBJ1-1; 7 nucleotides align to TRBD1. The V gene end was trimmed by 10 bases and the J gene end by 11 bases; junction bases not matched to a gene: 19. Germline-derived CDR1 and CDR2 are MNHEY and SVGAGI. The CDR3 is 14 residues long.

CDR3 sequence: CASSLPRKSDTQYF. For the CDR3, the DNA is TGCGCCAGCAGCTTGCCCCGCAAGTCCGATACGCAGTATTTT. The chain uses TRBV5-1 and TRBJ2-3; D is unclear. CDR3 length: 14 residues. Trimming removed 1 base from V and 6 bases from J, with 12 bases in between. Germline CDR1 SGHRS, CDR2 YFSETQ.

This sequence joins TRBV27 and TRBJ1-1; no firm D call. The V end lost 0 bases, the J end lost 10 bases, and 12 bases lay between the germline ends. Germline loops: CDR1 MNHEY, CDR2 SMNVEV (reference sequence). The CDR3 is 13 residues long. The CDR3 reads CASSLSYERGAFF. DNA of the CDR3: TGTGCCAGCAGTTTATCGTATGAAAGAGGAGCTTTCTTT.

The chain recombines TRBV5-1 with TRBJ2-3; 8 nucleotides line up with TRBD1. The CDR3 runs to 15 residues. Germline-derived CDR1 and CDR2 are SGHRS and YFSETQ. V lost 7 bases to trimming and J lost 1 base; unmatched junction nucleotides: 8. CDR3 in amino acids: CASSIQGARTDTQYF. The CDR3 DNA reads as TGCGCCAGCTCAATTCAGGGGGCCCGCACAGATACGCAGTATTTT.

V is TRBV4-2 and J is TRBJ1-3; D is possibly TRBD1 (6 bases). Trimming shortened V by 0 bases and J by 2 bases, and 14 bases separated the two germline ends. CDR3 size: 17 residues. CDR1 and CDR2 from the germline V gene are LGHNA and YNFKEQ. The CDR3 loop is CASSQDYGGRAGNTIYF. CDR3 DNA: TGTGCCAGCAGCCAAGATTACGGGGGGCGCGCTGGAAACACCATATATTTT.